The clone carrying this T cell receptor (beta chain) was recorded at least ten times. What it binds is unknown. This sample was taken from a study of CD8 T cells in ankylosing spondylitis. Quantitative barcoded 5'-RACE was used to prepare TCR beta libraries. From the 5' RACE reads, TCRdb called clonotypes with MiXCR, one entry per CDR3 protein. The data hold over 700,000 distinct CDR3 sequences, with about 20% observed a single time. Study results and caveats: In ankylosing spondylitis patients, matched synovial fluid reportedly showed significant enrichment of disease-linked clones. A motif in TCR beta, a set of fewer than ten highly homologous variants, appeared characteristic of ankylosing spondylitis blood.

Per the germline V gene, CDR1 is SQVTM and CDR2 is ANQGSEA. Trimming cost V 4 bases and J 0 bases, with 13 bases left between them. This CDR3 contains 15 residues. Sample: blood, either unsorted or a sorted T cell fraction (not recorded which). The sequence derives from a male donor with ankylosing spondylitis. The V gene is TRBV29-1, the J gene TRBJ2-1; a weak D match, TRBD1 (5 bases). The CDR3: CSVAAGPSSYNEQFF. DNA of the CDR3: TGCAGCGTTGCTGCAGGGCCGAGCTCCTACAATGAGCAGTTCTTC.